The rows below give T cell receptor beta chains drawn from one sample of a study of glioma-infiltrating T cells after dendritic cell vaccination. Using immunoSEQ multiplex PCR, the repertoire was profiled, and TCRdb retains in-frame clones only, with some absent. Among tens of thousands of clones listed, about 84% were seen once. Sequenced material: blood, taken before dendritic cell vaccination. Receptors originate from a human donor with glioblastoma. Both conserved end residues are part of each CDR3. A D gene is named only where the DNA matches it firmly. Some rows have no size entry. The others give once, few or many, or a class for an expanded clone.

CDR3 protein: CASSSSLAGVGYEQYF; CDR3 DNA: TGTGCCAGCAGCTCCTCCTTAGCGGGAGTGGGCTACGAGCAGTACTTC; V gene: TRBV5-4; J gene: TRBJ2-7; D gene: TRBD2; clone size: NA
CDR3 protein: CASSLARKVDIQYF; CDR3 DNA: TGTGCCAGCAGCTTAGCTAGAAAGGTGGACATTCAGTACTTC; V gene: TRBV11-3; J gene: TRBJ2-4; D gene: NA; clone size: NA
CDR3 protein: CASSSGDSYNEQFF; CDR3 DNA: TGCGCCAGCTCCTCCGGGGATTCCTACAATGAGCAGTTCTTC; V gene: TRBV5-1; J gene: TRBJ2-1; D gene: NA; clone size: NA
CDR3 protein: CASMRGDIREAFF; CDR3 DNA: TGTGCCAGTATGCGGGGGGACATTCGCGAAGCTTTCTTT; V gene: TRBV19; J gene: TRBJ1-1; D gene: NA; clone size: NA
CDR3 protein: CASSESRAQETQYF; CDR3 DNA: TGCGCCAGCAGTGAGTCGCGGGCTCAAGAGACCCAGTACTTC; V gene: TRBV10-1; J gene: TRBJ2-5; D gene: NA; clone size: once
CDR3 protein: CASSLDRGGQPQHF; CDR3 DNA: TGTGCCAGCTCATTGGACAGGGGGGGTCAGCCCCAGCATTTT; V gene: TRBV18; J gene: TRBJ1-5; D gene: TRBD1; clone size: NA
CDR3 protein: CASSSGTGYEQYF; CDR3 DNA: TGTGCCAGCAGTTCCGGGACTGGCTACGAGCAGTACTTC; V gene: TRBV2; J gene: TRBJ2-7; D gene: NA; clone size: NA
CDR3 protein: CASSLLLAGGNEQFF; CDR3 DNA: TGTGCCAGCAGCTTACTGCTAGCGGGGGGCAATGAGCAGTTCTTC; V gene: TRBV7-9; J gene: TRBJ2-1; D gene: TRBD2; clone size: NA
CDR3 protein: CASSLGGPGKYEQYF; CDR3 DNA: TGTGCCAGCAGCTTGGGAGGGCCTGGAAAGTACGAGCAGTACTTC; V gene: TRBV5-4; J gene: TRBJ2-7; D gene: NA; clone size: NA
CDR3 protein: CASSSLSSGRSGNEQFF; CDR3 DNA: TGTGCCAGCAGCTCACTCTCTAGCGGGAGATCCGGCAATGAGCAGTTCTTC; V gene: TRBV28; J gene: TRBJ2-1; D gene: TRBD2; clone size: NA
CDR3 protein: CASSIRILAGGQETQYF; CDR3 DNA: TGTGCCAGTAGTATCAGAATCTTGGCGGGAGGGCAAGAGACCCAGTACTTC; V gene: TRBV19; J gene: TRBJ2-5; D gene: TRBD2; clone size: NA
CDR3 protein: CASSLDRSSYEQYF; CDR3 DNA: TGTGCCAGCAGCTTGGACAGGAGCTCCTACGAGCAGTACTTC; V gene: TRBV5-4; J gene: TRBJ2-7; D gene: NA; clone size: few
CDR3 protein: CASSQGGDYEQYF; CDR3 DNA: TGTGCCAGCAGCCAGGGCGGGGACTACGAGCAGTACTTC; V gene: TRBV5-4; J gene: TRBJ2-7; D gene: NA; clone size: NA
CDR3 protein: CASSSRDRGLGEQYF; CDR3 DNA: TGTGCCAGCAGCTCCCGGGACAGGGGGCTGGGGGAGCAGTACTTC; V gene: TRBV11-3; J gene: TRBJ2-7; D gene: TRBD1; clone size: few
CDR3 protein: CASSIAGTRGQNEQFF; CDR3 DNA: TGTGCCAGCAGCATAGCCGGGACTAGGGGCCAGAATGAGCAGTTCTTC; V gene: TRBV7-2; J gene: TRBJ2-1; D gene: TRBD2; clone size: few
CDR3 protein: CASSLPGDPSGNTIYF; CDR3 DNA: TGTGCCAGTAGCCTCCCAGGGGATCCCTCTGGAAACACCATATATTTT; V gene: TRBV19; J gene: TRBJ1-3; D gene: NA; clone size: NA
CDR3 protein: CASSEMAGQLGYTF; CDR3 DNA: TGTGCCAGCAGTGAAATGGCGGGACAGCTTGGCTACACCTTC; V gene: TRBV6-1; J gene: TRBJ1-2; D gene: TRBD1; clone size: NA
CDR3 protein: CASSVDRGDGYTF; CDR3 DNA: TGTGCCAGCAGCGTAGATCGGGGGGACGGCTACACCTTC; V gene: TRBV9; J gene: TRBJ1-2; D gene: NA; clone size: NA
CDR3 protein: CASSFYGVGNQPQHF; CDR3 DNA: TGTGCCAGCAGCTTTTACGGGGTTGGCAATCAGCCCCAGCATTTT; V gene: TRBV7-9; J gene: TRBJ1-5; D gene: NA; clone size: NA
CDR3 protein: CASSLSQGAQNGYTF; CDR3 DNA: TGTGCCAGCAGCCTATCTCAGGGGGCGCAGAATGGCTACACCTTC; V gene: TRBV7-9; J gene: TRBJ1-2; D gene: TRBD1; clone size: NA
CDR3 protein: CASSSLDRTGNTIYF; CDR3 DNA: TGTGCCAGCAGTTCACTGGACAGAACTGGAAACACCATATATTTT; V gene: TRBV27; J gene: TRBJ1-3; D gene: NA; clone size: NA
CDR3 protein: CASSVGGGSYNSPLHF; CDR3 DNA: TGTGCCAGCAGCGTAGGAGGGGGCAGCTATAATTCACCCCTCCACTTT; V gene: TRBV9; J gene: TRBJ1-6; D gene: TRBD1; clone size: once
CDR3 protein: CASSLASGTGNEQFF; CDR3 DNA: TGTGCCAGCAGCTTGGCTAGCGGGACTGGCAATGAGCAGTTCTTC; V gene: TRBV7-9; J gene: TRBJ2-1; D gene: TRBD2; clone size: NA
CDR3 protein: CASSPNRVGDTEAFF; CDR3 DNA: TGCGCCAGCAGCCCCAACAGGGTTGGGGACACTGAAGCTTTCTTT; V gene: TRBV5-1; J gene: TRBJ1-1; D gene: NA; clone size: NA
CDR3 protein: CASTISGANSPLHF; CDR3 DNA: TGTGCCAGCACAATCAGCGGCGCGAATTCACCCCTCCACTTT; V gene: TRBV6-5; J gene: TRBJ1-6; D gene: NA; clone size: NA
CDR3 protein: CASSYTSDPYEQYF; CDR3 DNA: TGTGCCAGCAGCTACACTAGCGACCCCTACGAGCAGTACTTC; V gene: TRBV7-9; J gene: TRBJ2-7; D gene: TRBD2; clone size: NA
CDR3 protein: CASSLAGLAGATGQYF; CDR3 DNA: TGTGCCAGCAGCTTGGCCGGACTAGCGGGAGCTACGGGGCAGTACTTC; V gene: TRBV5-6; J gene: TRBJ2-7; D gene: TRBD2; clone size: NA
CDR3 protein: CASSLQGWSYEQYF; CDR3 DNA: TGTGCCAGCAGTCTACAGGGGTGGTCCTACGAGCAGTACTTC; V gene: TRBV27; J gene: TRBJ2-7; D gene: TRBD1; clone size: few